Listed here are 12 T cell receptor beta chains from one sample, sequenced in a study of Ad26.COV2.S vaccination and SARS-CoV-2 variants (dated by TCRdb to the early 2020s). The meaning of the sample's time point label: individuals recovered from natural SARS-CoV-2 infection. Library generation was performed with the immunoSEQ multiplex PCR assay. What TCRdb holds here is the immuneACCESS table cut down to in-frame rearrangements. Part of the clones is not present; checked against another copy, under half of the missing clones reflect an unresolved V gene, and the others are unexplained. The sample table holds about 350,000 clones, of which around 92% were seen once. Of the sample, under 4% is held by the ten largest clones. The specimen comprised peripheral blood, sampled after recovery from COVID-19. The origin of the receptors is a human donor who had recovered from COVID-19.

The V and J genes are TRBV7-2 and TRBJ2-4; perhaps TRBD1 as D (6 bases). Germline V gives CDR1 SGHTA, CDR2 FQGNSA. V was cut by 3 bases and J by 2 bases, with 11 bases left in between. The CDR3 runs to 15 residues. The CDR3 protein is CASSFGQTTKNIQYF. The DNA for the CDR3 is TGTGCCAGCAGCTTCGGACAGACCACCAAAAACATTCAGTACTTC.

The J gene is TRBJ1-1, the V gene TRBV12-5; D not resolved. Per the germline V gene, CDR1 is LGHNT and CDR2 is FRNRAP. The V end lost 0 bases, the J end lost 0 bases, and 17 bases lay between the germline ends. The CDR3 runs to 18 residues. CDR3: CASGLVQWGKGLNTEAFF. In DNA, the CDR3 is TGTGCTAGTGGTTTGGTACAGTGGGGTAAAGGGTTGAACACTGAAGCTTTCTTT.

The gene calls are TRBV5-1 and TRBJ1-1; D not certain. Germline V gene data show CDR1 as SGHRS and CDR2 as YFSETQ. Deletions cut 0 bases from V and 6 bases from J, with 12 bases between. The CDR3 runs 14 residues. Here the CDR3 DNA reads TGCGCCAGCAGCTTGGAACTTCAGCGCCCTGAAGCTTTCTTT. Protein product: CASSLELQRPEAFF.

The genes are TRBV6-6 and TRBJ1-6, with TRBD1 matching 7 bases. V shed 5 bases, J shed 2 bases, and the junction held 3 bases outside the gene matches. The CDR3 contains 15 residues. From germline, CDR1 is MNHNY and CDR2 SVGAGI (reference sequence). CDR3 DNA sequence: TGTGCCAGCAGTCAAGGACAGGCCTATAATTCACCCCTCCACTTT. This codes for CASSQGQAYNSPLHF.

The V and J genes are TRBV5-1 and TRBJ2-1, with D perhaps TRBD2 (5 bases). Between the trimmed V and J ends, which lost 0 bases and 6 bases, there was a span of 16 bases. Germline CDR1 and CDR2: SGHRS and YFSETQ. This CDR3 has 16 residues. CDR3 in amino acids: CASSLVIAGGGNEQFF. The CDR3 DNA reads TGCGCCAGCAGCTTGGTGATTGCTGGAGGAGGCAATGAGCAGTTCTTC.

Worth noting for this clone: This specimen includes other DNA sequences encoding the same CDR3. The chain has TRBV19 and TRBJ2-7; 8 positions match TRBD1. This CDR3 comprises 14 residues. The trim removed 3 bases at V and 0 bases at J, leaving 1 base unmatched. Per germline, CDR1 LNHDA and CDR2 SQIVND (reference sequence). The CDR3 spells CASSIGTGSYEQYF. In DNA, the CDR3 is TGTGCCAGTAGTATCGGGACAGGCTCCTACGAGCAGTACTTC. Together with reference TRBV19 and TRBJ2-7, the CDR3 gives the full variable domain: DGGITQSPKYLFRKEGQNVTLSCEQNLNHDAMYWYRQDPGQGLRLIYYSQIVNDFQKGDIAEGYSVSREKKESFPLTVTSAQKNPTAFYLCASSIGTGSYEQYFGPGTRLTVT.

The chain joins TRBV9 to TRBJ1-3, with D unclear. Germline lookup yields CDR1 SGDLS and CDR2 YYNGEE. With 3 bases removed from V and 2 bases from J, the gap between germline ends came to 9 bases. The length of the CDR3 is 14 residues. The DNA of the CDR3 is TGTGCCAGCAGCGCCCCGGGAACTGGAAACACCATATATTTT. This translates into CASSAPGTGNTIYF.

The chain employs TRBV5-1 and TRBJ1-2, with TRBD1 as a possible D gene (5 bases). Germline values: CDR1 SGHRS, CDR2 YFSETQ. This CDR3 region has 15 residues. The ends were cut back, 0 bases at V and 8 bases at J, with 17 bases in the middle. The CDR3 sequence is CASSLASKGTVGYTF. For the CDR3, the DNA is TGCGCCAGCAGCTTGGCCTCGAAAGGGACTGTGGGCTACACCTTC.

This rearrangement joins TRBV5-1 to TRBJ1-2; no firm D call. Germline CDR1 SGHRS, CDR2 YFSETQ. This CDR3 comprises 14 residues. V was shortened by 0 bases and J by 4 bases, with 10 bases between the two germline ends. CDR3 coding DNA: TGCGCCAGCAGCTTGGCCGTGGGCCCCTATGGCTACACCTTC. Its protein product is CASSLAVGPYGYTF.

The rearrangement uses TRBV6-5 and TRBJ2-7; a possible D gene is TRBD1 (6 bases). This CDR3 has 14 residues. Germline CDR1 and CDR2: MNHEY and SVGAGI. Trimming shortened V by 7 bases and J by 5 bases, and 18 bases separated the two germline ends. This CDR3 is CASTVRGQGDEQYF. The DNA for the CDR3 is TGTGCCAGCACTGTCCGGGGACAAGGGGACGAGCAGTACTTC.

CDR3 DNA sequence: TGTGCCAGCAGCTTAATCTCGGGGAGGGATGGCTACACCTTC. Protein product: CASSLISGRDGYTF. This chain connects TRBV7-2 to TRBJ1-2, with D hard to call. The germline V and J ends were trimmed by 2 bases and 6 bases, with 13 bases remaining between them. The CDR3 is 14 amino acids. The germline V gene has CDR1 SGHTA and CDR2 FQGNSA.

CDR3 loop: CARWSTGTGETEAFF. The CDR3 coding sequence is TGCGCCAGGTGGTCCACCGGGACAGGGGAGACTGAAGCTTTCTTT. The genes are TRBV5-1 and TRBJ1-1, with 10 bases identical to TRBD1. Germline-derived CDR1 and CDR2 are SGHRS and YFSETQ. The CDR3 extends over 15 amino acids. The trim removed 8 bases at V and 5 bases at J, leaving 12 bases unmatched.